This TCR beta chain derives from a study of OX40 agonist ivuxolimab in advanced cancers. Study-wide context: The eligibility criteria allowed prior anti-PD-1, anti-PD-L1 or anti-CTLA-4 therapy, and around 40% had some.

Germline CDR1 reads LNHDA; CDR2 reads SQIVND (reference sequence). This CDR3 contains 15 residues. V was shortened by 6 bases and J by 3 bases, with 16 bases between the two germline ends. Profiling relied on immunoSEQ multiplex PCR, and the TCRdb table lists in-frame clones only, not all of them. The sample lists under 40,000 clones, roughly 80% seen once, with roughly an eighth in the top ten. The table lists this clone with a count of one. Source: CD4+ or CD8+ T cells sorted from blood, taken in a trial of the OX40 agonist ivuxolimab. The rearrangement joins TRBV19 to TRBJ2-3; either TRBD1 or TRBD2 may supply D (6 bases each). This receptor was obtained from an adult with an advanced solid tumor such as melanoma, head and neck, liver or kidney cancer. DNA of the CDR3: TGTGCCAGTAGCCCAGGAGGGGGGCTTACAGATACGCAGTATTTT. Protein sequence: CASSPGGGLTDTQYF.